The 3 T cell receptor beta chains given below trace back to one sample, sequenced in a study of graft-versus-host responses after intestinal transplantation. These receptors have no known antigen. The assay was immunoSEQ multiplex PCR, and TCRdb's table has in-frame clones only and misses some. In the table there are 75,000 to 100,000 clones, around 83% of which are singletons. This specimen consisted of unstimulated CD8+ T cells sorted from spleen or lymph node cells, obtained before intestinal transplant. The receptor set was obtained from a human donor who received an intestinal transplant.

The gene calls are TRBV6-5 and TRBJ2-1; 9 nucleotides match TRBD2. Germline values: CDR1 MNHEY, CDR2 SVGAGI. The CDR3 consists of 15 residues. With V trimmed by 1 base and J by 4 bases, 2 bases remained unmatched. The CDR3 DNA follows: TGTGCCAGCAGTTACTTGGCGGGGGGGTACAATGAGCAGTTCTTC. Translated, it gives CASSYLAGGYNEQFF.

V gene TRBV6-1 combines with J gene TRBJ1-4; D remains ambiguous. V was cut by 5 bases and J by 5 bases, with 6 bases left in between. Germline loops: CDR1 MNHNS, CDR2 SASEGT. The CDR3 is 12 residues long. CDR3 DNA sequence: TGTGCCAGCAGTCTGGGGAATGAAAAACTGTTTTTT. Residues: CASSLGNEKLFF.

The CDR3 loop is CASSKAGQGAWADTQYF. The CDR3 DNA sequence: TGTGCCAGCAGCAAAGCCGGACAGGGGGCTTGGGCAGATACGCAGTATTTT. The V gene is TRBV21-1, the J gene TRBJ2-3; the table's D gene call, TRBD1, was not cross checked with the DNA. TRBV21-1 is listed as a pseudogene. The CDR3 length is 17 residues.